Listed below are T cell receptor beta chains from one sample, sequenced in a study of cytomegalovirus exposure and HLA in healthy donors. Sequencing was performed with immunoSEQ multiplex PCR; in TCRdb, only in-frame clones are kept and a portion is missing. This table holds roughly 78,000 clones, about 60% found once. The sample consisted of PBMCs. All receptors derive from a young man in good health and CMV-seropositive. CDR3s include the opening cysteine and the closing phenylalanine or tryptophan. The D gene is left open where the match is weak. Not every row has a clone size; where given, it reads once, few, many or a size class.

clone size	V gene	J gene	D gene	CDR3 protein	CDR3 DNA
few	TRBV18	TRBJ2-7	TRBD1	CASSPRGQGSAEQYF	TGTGCCAGCTCACCACGGGGACAGGGGTCTGCCGAGCAGTACTTC
few	TRBV6-1	TRBJ2-3	TRBD1	CASMVRGTDTQYF	TGTGCCAGCATGGTCAGGGGGACAGATACGCAGTATTTT
NA	TRBV27	TRBJ1-4	TRBD1	CASSSTTGNEKLFF	TGTGCCAGCAGTTCTACGACAGGGAATGAAAAACTGTTTTTT
NA	TRBV25-1	TRBJ2-1	NA	CASSEYSRREEQFF	TGTGCCAGCAGTGAATATTCACGGAGGGAAGAGCAGTTCTTC
NA	TRBV6-1	TRBJ1-2	TRBD1	CASSPTGEDYGYTF	TGTGCCAGCAGTCCGACAGGGGAGGACTATGGCTACACCTTC
NA	TRBV9	TRBJ1-4	NA	CASSPGVRKKLFF	TGTGCCAGCAGCCCAGGGGTACGGAAAAAACTGTTTTTT
once	TRBV7-9	TRBJ1-1	NA	CASRDRGGTEAFF	TGTGCCAGCAGAGATAGGGGTGGAACTGAAGCTTTCTTT
NA	TRBV4-1	TRBJ1-2	TRBD1	CASSQDGRGLKGFGYTF	TGCGCCAGCAGCCAAGACGGCAGGGGGTTGAAAGGCTTTGGCTACACCTTC
NA	TRBV12-5	TRBJ1-5	NA	CASGLVLERGFSNQPQHF	TGTGCTAGTGGTTTGGTACTCGAGCGGGGATTCAGCAATCAGCCCCAGCATTTT
NA	TRBV10-2	TRBJ2-7	TRBD1	CASSRQGGYEQYF	TGCGCCAGCAGTAGACAGGGCGGCTACGAGCAGTACTTC
once	TRBV11-2	TRBJ1-2	NA	CASSPGRTDGYTF	TGTGCCAGCAGCCCAGGCAGGACAGATGGCTACACCTTC
NA	TRBV18	TRBJ2-3	TRBD1	CASSPRDRGANTQYF	TGTGCCAGCTCCCCCAGGGACAGGGGAGCGAATACGCAGTATTTT
NA	TRBV18	TRBJ2-1	TRBD2	CASSPITSGENNEQFF	TGTGCCAGCTCACCAATAACTAGCGGCGAAAACAATGAGCAGTTCTTC
NA	TRBV5-1	TRBJ1-5	NA	CASSLDPDQPQHF	TGCGCCAGCAGCTTGGATCCCGATCAGCCCCAGCATTTT
NA	TRBV5-1	TRBJ2-1	TRBD1	CASRPLGQGSGEQFF	TGCGCCAGCAGACCTCTGGGACAGGGGAGTGGCGAGCAGTTCTTC
NA	TRBV7-6	TRBJ1-5	NA	CASSLVGQPQHF	TGTGCCAGCAGCTTAGTCGGTCAGCCCCAGCATTTT
NA	TRBV7-2	TRBJ2-5	TRBD1	CASSLEWTGVKETQYF	TGTGCCAGCAGCTTAGAGTGGACAGGGGTAAAAGAGACCCAGTACTTC
few	TRBV5-1	TRBJ2-7	TRBD1	CASSLEGAGDEQYF	TGCGCCAGCAGCTTGGAGGGGGCGGGCGACGAGCAGTACTTC
NA	TRBV27	TRBJ2-3	NA	CASSLVGVDTQYF	TGTGCCAGCAGTTTAGTAGGGGTAGATACGCAGTATTTT
NA	TRBV30	TRBJ2-7	TRBD1	CAWSVGTGRYEQYF	TGTGCCTGGAGTGTAGGGACAGGGAGGTACGAGCAGTACTTC
NA	TRBV7-6	TRBJ1-1	NA	CASSKQGYTEAFF	TGTGCCAGCAGCAAACAGGGTTACACTGAAGCTTTCTTT
once	TRBV7-3	TRBJ2-3	NA	CASSFRDSTDTQYF	TGTGCCAGCAGCTTCCGGGACTCAACAGATACGCAGTATTTT
few	TRBV29-1	TRBJ2-1	NA	CSVGRGLGGNEQFF	TGCAGCGTTGGGCGGGGACTGGGTGGCAATGAGCAGTTCTTC
few	TRBV21-1	TRBJ2-7	NA	CASSKALLGESYEQYF	TGTGCCAGCAGCAAAGCGCTCCTAGGAGAGTCCTACGAGCAGTACTTC
few	TRBV29-1	TRBJ2-5	NA	CSVAHFSGSQETQYF	TGCAGCGTTGCCCACTTCAGCGGGTCCCAAGAGACCCAGTACTTC
NA	TRBV5-1	TRBJ1-3	TRBD1	CASSLGGQGSSGNTIYF	TGCGCCAGCAGCTTGGGGGGACAGGGGTCCTCTGGAAACACCATATATTTT
once	TRBV7-2	TRBJ2-7	NA	CASRDFYEQYF	TGTGCCAGCAGGGACTTCTACGAGCAGTACTTC
NA	TRBV2	TRBJ2-7	TRBD1	CAGWDSSYEQYF	TGTGCCGGGTGGGACAGCTCCTACGAGCAGTACTTC
once	TRBV2	TRBJ2-1	TRBD2	CASGGLAGVLNEQFF	TGTGCCAGCGGCGGACTAGCGGGAGTTCTCAATGAGCAGTTCTTC
NA	TRBV19	TRBJ2-2	NA	CASRAGSLGGELFF	TGTGCCAGTAGGGCAGGGTCGTTAGGCGGGGAGCTGTTTTTT
NA	TRBV5-1	TRBJ2-3	TRBD2	CASSLEGWESASGGSTDTQYF	TGCGCCAGCAGCTTGGAAGGGTGGGAGTCCGCTAGCGGGGGCAGCACAGATACGCAGTATTTT
NA	TRBV7-9	TRBJ2-5	TRBD1	CASSSLKTGRRETQYF	TGTGCCAGCAGCTCCCTAAAGACAGGGCGGCGAGAGACCCAGTACTTC
NA	TRBV27	TRBJ2-1	NA	CASSFWESSYNEQFF	TGTGCCAGCAGTTTCTGGGAGAGCTCCTACAATGAGCAGTTCTTC
few	TRBV6-5	TRBJ1-1	TRBD1	CASYRGEGEAFF	TGTGCCAGCTACAGGGGCGAGGGTGAAGCTTTCTTT
few	TRBV2	TRBJ1-1	NA	CASSELRVNTEAFF	TGTGCCAGCAGTGAATTGAGGGTGAATACTGAAGCTTTCTTT
few	TRBV6-1	TRBJ2-7	NA	CASSERARYEQYF	TGTGCCAGCAGTGAGAGAGCTCGGTACGAGCAGTACTTC
few	TRBV5-6	TRBJ2-7	TRBD2	CASSFRTSGSSYEQYF	TGTGCCAGCAGCTTTAGGACTAGCGGGAGCTCCTACGAGCAGTACTTC
few	TRBV10-2	TRBJ2-2	NA	CASQQNTGELFF	TGCGCCAGTCAACAGAACACCGGGGAGCTGTTTTTT
NA	TRBV28	TRBJ2-2	NA	CASTLGATGELFF	TGTGCCAGCACTCTGGGGGCCACCGGGGAGCTGTTTTTT
NA	TRBV7-8	TRBJ2-3	NA	CASSSSNSGTDTQYF	TGTGCCAGCAGCAGCTCCAATAGCGGCACAGATACGCAGTATTTT
NA	TRBV7-3	TRBJ2-1	TRBD2	CASSQNMGLAGEQFF	TGTGCCAGCAGCCAGAACATGGGACTAGCGGGAGAGCAGTTCTTC
NA	TRBV29-1	TRBJ2-1	TRBD1	CSANRGTGANEQFF	TGCAGCGCCAATAGAGGGACAGGAGCCAATGAGCAGTTCTTC
NA	TRBV28	TRBJ1-3	TRBD1	CASTRDRFSGNTIYF	TGTGCCAGCACCCGGGACAGGTTCTCTGGAAACACCATATATTTT
NA	TRBV19	TRBJ2-3	TRBD2	CASSSPGLAGGPATQYF	TGTGCCAGTAGTAGTCCGGGACTAGCGGGAGGGCCTGCTACGCAGTATTTT
NA	TRBV6-5	TRBJ2-5	TRBD2	CASSYSQRGVGETQYF	TGTGCCAGCAGTTACTCGCAGCGGGGGGTTGGAGAGACCCAGTACTTC
NA	TRBV5-1	TRBJ2-3	TRBD2	CASSAGGANTQYF	TGCGCCAGCAGCGCGGGGGGCGCGAATACGCAGTATTTT
NA	TRBV28	TRBJ2-5	TRBD2	CASRGGSRTTQYF	TGTGCCAGCAGGGGGGGGAGTCGGACGACCCAGTACTTC
once	TRBV19	TRBJ2-5	NA	CASGGTGPVETQYF	TGTGCCAGTGGGGGGACGGGCCCTGTGGAGACCCAGTACTTC
NA	TRBV7-9	TRBJ2-7	NA	CASNPGFASYEQYF	TGTGCCAGCAACCCGGGTTTTGCCTCCTACGAGCAGTACTTT
NA	TRBV30	TRBJ2-3	TRBD2	CAWTRGGDTQYF	TGTGCCTGGACGCGGGGGGGAGATACGCAGTATTTT
NA	TRBV5-4	TRBJ1-2	NA	CASSLGTETYGYTF	TGTGCCAGCAGCTTGGGGACAGAAACCTATGGCTACACCTTC
NA	TRBV21-1	TRBJ1-2	NA	CAKTGLSSYGYTF	TGTGCCAAAACAGGGTTATCTTCCTATGGCTACACCTTC
NA	TRBV7-2	TRBJ2-3	NA	CASSLAQALADTQYF	TGTGCCAGCAGCTTAGCGCAAGCGTTAGCAGATACGCAGTATTTT
NA	TRBV19	TRBJ2-7	TRBD1	CASSIDLRDRVSSSF	TGTGCCAGTAGTATAGATCTCAGGGACAGGGTGTCATCGAGCTTC